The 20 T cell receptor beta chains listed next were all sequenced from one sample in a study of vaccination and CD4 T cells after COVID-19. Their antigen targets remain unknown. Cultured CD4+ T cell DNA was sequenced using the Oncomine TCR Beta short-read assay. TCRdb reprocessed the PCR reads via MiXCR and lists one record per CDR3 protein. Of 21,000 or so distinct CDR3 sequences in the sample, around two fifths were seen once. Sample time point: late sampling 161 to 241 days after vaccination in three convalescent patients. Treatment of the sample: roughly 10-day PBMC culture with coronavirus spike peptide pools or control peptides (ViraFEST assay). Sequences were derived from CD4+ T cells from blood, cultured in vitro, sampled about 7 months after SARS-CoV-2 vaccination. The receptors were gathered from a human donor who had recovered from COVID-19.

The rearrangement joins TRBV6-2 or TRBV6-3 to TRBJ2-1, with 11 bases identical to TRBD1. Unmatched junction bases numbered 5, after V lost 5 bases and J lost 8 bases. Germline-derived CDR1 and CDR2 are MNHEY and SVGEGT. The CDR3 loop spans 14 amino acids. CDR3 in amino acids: CASSERTGGDEQFF. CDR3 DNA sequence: TGTGCCAGCAGTGAGCGGACAGGGGGCGATGAGCAGTTCTTC.

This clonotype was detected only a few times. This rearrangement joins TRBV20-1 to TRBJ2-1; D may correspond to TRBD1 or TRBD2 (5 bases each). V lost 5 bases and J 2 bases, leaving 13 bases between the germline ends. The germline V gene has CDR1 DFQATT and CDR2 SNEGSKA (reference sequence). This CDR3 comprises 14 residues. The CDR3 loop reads CSAVRDPAYNEQFF. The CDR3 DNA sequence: TGCAGTGCTGTCCGGGACCCCGCCTACAATGAGCAGTTCTTC.

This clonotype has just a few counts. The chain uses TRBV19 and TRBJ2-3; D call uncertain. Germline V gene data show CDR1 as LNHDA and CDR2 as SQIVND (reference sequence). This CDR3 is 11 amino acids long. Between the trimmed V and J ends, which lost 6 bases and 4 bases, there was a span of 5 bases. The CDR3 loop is CASRYADTQYF. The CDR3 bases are TGTGCCAGTAGATACGCAGATACGCAGTATTTT.

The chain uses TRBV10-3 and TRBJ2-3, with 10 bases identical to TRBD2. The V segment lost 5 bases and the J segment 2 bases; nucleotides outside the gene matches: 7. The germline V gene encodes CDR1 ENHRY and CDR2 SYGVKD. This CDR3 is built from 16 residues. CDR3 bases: TGTGCCATCAGTAACCCTAGCGGGAGTCTCACAGATACGCAGTATTTT. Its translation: CAISNPSGSLTDTQYF.

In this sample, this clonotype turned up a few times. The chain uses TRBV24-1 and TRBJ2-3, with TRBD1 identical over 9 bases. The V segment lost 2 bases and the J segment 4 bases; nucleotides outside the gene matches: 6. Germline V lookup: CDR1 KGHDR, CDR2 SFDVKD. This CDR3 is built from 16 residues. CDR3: CATSDWGTGWSDTQYF. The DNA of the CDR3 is TGTGCCACCAGTGATTGGGGGACAGGGTGGTCAGATACGCAGTATTTT.

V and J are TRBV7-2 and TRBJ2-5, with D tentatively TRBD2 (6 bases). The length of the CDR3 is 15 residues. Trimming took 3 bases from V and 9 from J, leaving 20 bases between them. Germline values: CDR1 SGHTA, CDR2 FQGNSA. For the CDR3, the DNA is TGTGCCAGCAGCTTGATGGGACTTGCGACGTGGCCCCAGTACTTC. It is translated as CASSLMGLATWPQYF. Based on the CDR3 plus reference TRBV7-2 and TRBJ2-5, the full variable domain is GAGVSQSPSNKVTEKGKDVELRCDPISGHTALYWYRQSLGQGLEFLIYFQGNSAPDKSGLPSDRFSAERTGGSVSTLTIQRTQQEDSAVYLCASSLMGLATWPQYFGPGTRLLVL.

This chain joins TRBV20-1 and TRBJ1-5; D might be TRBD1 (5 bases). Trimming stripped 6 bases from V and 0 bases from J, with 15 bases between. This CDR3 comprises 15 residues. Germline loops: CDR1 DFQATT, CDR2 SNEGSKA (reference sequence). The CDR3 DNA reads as TGCAGTGCAAGGGACGGAAGATATAGCAATCAGCCCCAGCATTTT. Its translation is CSARDGRYSNQPQHF.

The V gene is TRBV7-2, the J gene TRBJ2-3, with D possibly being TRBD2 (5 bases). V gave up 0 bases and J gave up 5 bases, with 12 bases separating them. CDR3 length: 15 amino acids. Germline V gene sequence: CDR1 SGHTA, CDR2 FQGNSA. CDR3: CASSLAPGGLDTQYF. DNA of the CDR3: TGTGCCAGCAGCTTAGCGCCAGGCGGGCTAGATACGCAGTATTTT.

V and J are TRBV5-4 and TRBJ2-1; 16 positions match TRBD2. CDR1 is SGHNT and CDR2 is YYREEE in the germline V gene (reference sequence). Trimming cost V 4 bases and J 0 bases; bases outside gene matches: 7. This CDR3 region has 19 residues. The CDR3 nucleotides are TGTGCCAGCAGCAAAAAGGGACTAGCGGGAGGGAGCTCCTACAATGAGCAGTTCTTC. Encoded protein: CASSKKGLAGGSSYNEQFF.

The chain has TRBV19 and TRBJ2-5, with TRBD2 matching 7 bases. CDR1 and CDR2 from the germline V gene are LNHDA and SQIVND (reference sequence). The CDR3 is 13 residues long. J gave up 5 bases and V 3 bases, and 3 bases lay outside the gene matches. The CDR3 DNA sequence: TGTGCCAGTAGTATCTGGGGGGGGGAGACCCAGTACTTC. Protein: CASSIWGGETQYF. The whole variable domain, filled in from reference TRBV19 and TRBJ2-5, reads DGGITQSPKYLFRKEGQNVTLSCEQNLNHDAMYWYRQDPGQGLRLIYYSQIVNDFQKGDIAEGYSVSREKKESFPLTVTSAQKNPTAFYLCASSIWGGETQYFGPGTRLLVL.

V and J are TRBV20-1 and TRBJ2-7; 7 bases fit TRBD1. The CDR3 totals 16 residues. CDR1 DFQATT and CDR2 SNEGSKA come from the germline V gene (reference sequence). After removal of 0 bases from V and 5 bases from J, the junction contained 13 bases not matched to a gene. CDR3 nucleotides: TGCAGTGCTAGAGATCGTTTGGACAGGCCCCTGGACGAGCAGTACTTC. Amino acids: CSARDRLDRPLDEQYF.

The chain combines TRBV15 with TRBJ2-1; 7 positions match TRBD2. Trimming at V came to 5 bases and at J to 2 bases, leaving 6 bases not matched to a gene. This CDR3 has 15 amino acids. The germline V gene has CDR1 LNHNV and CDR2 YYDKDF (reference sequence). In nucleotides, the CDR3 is TGTGCCACCAGCGGTTCCGGGACTACCTACAATGAGCAGTTCTTC. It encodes CATSGSGTTYNEQFF.

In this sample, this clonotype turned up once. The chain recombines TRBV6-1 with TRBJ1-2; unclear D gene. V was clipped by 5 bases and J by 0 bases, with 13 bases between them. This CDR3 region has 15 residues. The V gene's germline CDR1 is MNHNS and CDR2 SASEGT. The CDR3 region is CASSPVGKSNYGYTF. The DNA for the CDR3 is TGTGCCAGCAGTCCGGTTGGAAAGTCTAACTATGGCTACACCTTC.

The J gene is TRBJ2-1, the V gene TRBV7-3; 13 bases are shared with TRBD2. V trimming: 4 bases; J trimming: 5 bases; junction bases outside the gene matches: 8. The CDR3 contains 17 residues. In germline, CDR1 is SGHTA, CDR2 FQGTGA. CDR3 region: CASSYGLAGAPNNEQFF. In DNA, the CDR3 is TGTGCCAGCAGCTACGGACTAGCGGGAGCCCCGAACAATGAGCAGTTCTTC.

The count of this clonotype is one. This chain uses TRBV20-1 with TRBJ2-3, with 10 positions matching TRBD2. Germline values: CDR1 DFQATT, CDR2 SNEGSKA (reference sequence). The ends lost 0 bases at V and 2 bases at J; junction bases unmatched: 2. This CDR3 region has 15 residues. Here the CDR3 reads CSARDTSGNTDTQYF. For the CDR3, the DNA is TGCAGTGCTAGAGATACTAGCGGGAACACAGATACGCAGTATTTT.

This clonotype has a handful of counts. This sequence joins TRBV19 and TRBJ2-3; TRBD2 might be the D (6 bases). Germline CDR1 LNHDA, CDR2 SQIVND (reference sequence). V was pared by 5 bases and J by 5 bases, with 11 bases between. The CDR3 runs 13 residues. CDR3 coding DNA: TGTGCCAGTAGTCGGCGGGATGGAGATACGCAGTATTTT. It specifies CASSRRDGDTQYF.

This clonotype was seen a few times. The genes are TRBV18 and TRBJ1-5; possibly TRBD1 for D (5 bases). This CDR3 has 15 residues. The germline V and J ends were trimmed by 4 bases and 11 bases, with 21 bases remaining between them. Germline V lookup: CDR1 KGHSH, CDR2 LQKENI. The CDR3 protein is CASSLDRGNPTAQHF. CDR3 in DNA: TGTGCCAGCTCACTCGATCGGGGGAATCCGACGGCCCAGCATTTT.

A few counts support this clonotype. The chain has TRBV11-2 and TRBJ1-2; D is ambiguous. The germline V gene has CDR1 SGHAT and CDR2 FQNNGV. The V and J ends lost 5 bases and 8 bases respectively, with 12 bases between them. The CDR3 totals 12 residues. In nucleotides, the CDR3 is TGTGCCAGCAGCCTATCCGGGGAAGGCTACACCTTC. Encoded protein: CASSLSGEGYTF.

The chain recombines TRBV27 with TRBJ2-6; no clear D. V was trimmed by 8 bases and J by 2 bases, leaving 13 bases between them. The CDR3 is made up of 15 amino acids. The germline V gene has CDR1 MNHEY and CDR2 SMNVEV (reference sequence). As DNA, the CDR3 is TGTGCCAGCCCTCTTGGAAGGACTGGGGCCAACGTCCTGACTTTC. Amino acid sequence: CASPLGRTGANVLTF.

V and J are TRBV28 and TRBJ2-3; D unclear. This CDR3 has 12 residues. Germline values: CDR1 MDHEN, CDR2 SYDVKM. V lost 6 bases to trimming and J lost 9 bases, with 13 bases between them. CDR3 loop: CASSFLMATQYF. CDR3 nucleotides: TGTGCCAGCAGCTTCCTTATGGCCACGCAGTATTTT.